This T cell receptor (beta chain) comes out of a study of neurological immune-mediated disorders. Points from the study as a whole: It was HTLV-1-associated myelopathy that showed the most TCR clonal expansion, while multiple sclerosis showed the least, falling below healthy controls. Private repertoires in all groups were suggested by the finding that expanded clones across subjects shared no CDR3 amino acid sequences. Among 34 multiple sclerosis patients, 18 had repertoires that phylogenetic grouping placed in one related-CDR3 cluster, a possible signature.

V was clipped by 7 bases and J by 4 bases, with 9 bases between them. In germline, CDR1 is SQVTM, CDR2 ANQGSEA. The CDR3 runs to 11 residues. This clonotype was detected many times. Its antigen is as yet unknown. Each CDR3 protein is one row after TCRdb ran MiXCR on the 5' RACE reads. This sample has about 71,000 distinct CDR3 sequences, with 4.5% found just once. The receptor comes from a man younger than 40 with multiple sclerosis. V gene TRBV29-1 combines with J gene TRBJ2-3; D gene uncertain. Sequencing was performed on PBMCs. CDR3: CSGYGADTQYF. Written as DNA, the CDR3 is TGCAGCGGCTATGGGGCAGATACGCAGTATTTT.